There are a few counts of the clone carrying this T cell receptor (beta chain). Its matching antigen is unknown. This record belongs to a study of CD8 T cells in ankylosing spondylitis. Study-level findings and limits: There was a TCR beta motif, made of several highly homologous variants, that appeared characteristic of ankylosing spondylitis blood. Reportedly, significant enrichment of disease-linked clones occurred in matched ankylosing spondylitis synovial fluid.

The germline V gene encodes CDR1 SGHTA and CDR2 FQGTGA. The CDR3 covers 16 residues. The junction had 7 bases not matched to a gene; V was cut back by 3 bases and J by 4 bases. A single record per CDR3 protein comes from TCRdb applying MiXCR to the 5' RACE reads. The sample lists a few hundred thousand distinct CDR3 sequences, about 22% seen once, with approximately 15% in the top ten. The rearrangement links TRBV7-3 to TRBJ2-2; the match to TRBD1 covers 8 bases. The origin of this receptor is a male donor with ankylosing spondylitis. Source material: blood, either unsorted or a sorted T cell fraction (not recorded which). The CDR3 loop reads CASSLMGQELTGELFF. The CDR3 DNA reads TGTGCCAGCAGCTTGATGGGACAGGAACTCACCGGGGAGCTGTTTTTT.